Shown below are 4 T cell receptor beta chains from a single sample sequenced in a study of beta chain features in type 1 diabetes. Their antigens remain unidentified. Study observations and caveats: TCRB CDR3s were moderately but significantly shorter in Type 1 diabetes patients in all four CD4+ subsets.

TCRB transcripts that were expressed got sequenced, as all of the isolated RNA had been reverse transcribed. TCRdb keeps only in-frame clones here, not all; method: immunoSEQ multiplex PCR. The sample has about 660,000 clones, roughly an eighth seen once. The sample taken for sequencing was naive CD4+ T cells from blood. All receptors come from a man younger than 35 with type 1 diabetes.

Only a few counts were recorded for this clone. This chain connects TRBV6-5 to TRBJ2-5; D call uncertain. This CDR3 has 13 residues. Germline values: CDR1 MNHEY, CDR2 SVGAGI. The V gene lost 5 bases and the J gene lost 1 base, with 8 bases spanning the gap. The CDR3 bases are TGTGCCAGCAGTAGAGTAGGCCAAGAGACCCAGTACTTC. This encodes CASSRVGQETQYF.

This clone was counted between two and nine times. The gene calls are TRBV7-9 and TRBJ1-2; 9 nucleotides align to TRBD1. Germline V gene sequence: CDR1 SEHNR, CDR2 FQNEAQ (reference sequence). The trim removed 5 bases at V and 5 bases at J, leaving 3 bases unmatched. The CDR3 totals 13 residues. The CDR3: CASSADRGYGYTF. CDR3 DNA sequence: TGTGCCAGCAGCGCGGACAGGGGATATGGCTACACCTTC.

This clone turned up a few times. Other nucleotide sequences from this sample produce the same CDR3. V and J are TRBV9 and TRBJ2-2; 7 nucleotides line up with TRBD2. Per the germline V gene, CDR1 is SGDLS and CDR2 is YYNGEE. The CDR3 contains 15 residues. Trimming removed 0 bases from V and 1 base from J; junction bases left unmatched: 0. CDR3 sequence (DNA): TGTGCCAGCAGCGTAGCGGGAGGGAACACCGGGGAGCTGTTTTTT. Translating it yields CASSVAGGNTGELFF. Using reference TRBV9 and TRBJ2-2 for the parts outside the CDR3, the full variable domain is DSGVTQTPKHLITATGQRVTLRCSPRSGDLSVYWYQQSLDQGLQFLIQYYNGEERAKGNILERFSAQQFPDLHSELNLSSLELGDSALYFCASSVAGGNTGELFFGEGSRLTVL.

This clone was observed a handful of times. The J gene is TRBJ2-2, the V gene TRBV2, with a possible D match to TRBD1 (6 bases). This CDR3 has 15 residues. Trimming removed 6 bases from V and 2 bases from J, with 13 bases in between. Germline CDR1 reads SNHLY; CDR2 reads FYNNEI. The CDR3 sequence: CASRTQGLNTGELFF. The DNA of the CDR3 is TGTGCCAGCAGAACCCAGGGGCTAAACACCGGGGAGCTGTTTTTT.